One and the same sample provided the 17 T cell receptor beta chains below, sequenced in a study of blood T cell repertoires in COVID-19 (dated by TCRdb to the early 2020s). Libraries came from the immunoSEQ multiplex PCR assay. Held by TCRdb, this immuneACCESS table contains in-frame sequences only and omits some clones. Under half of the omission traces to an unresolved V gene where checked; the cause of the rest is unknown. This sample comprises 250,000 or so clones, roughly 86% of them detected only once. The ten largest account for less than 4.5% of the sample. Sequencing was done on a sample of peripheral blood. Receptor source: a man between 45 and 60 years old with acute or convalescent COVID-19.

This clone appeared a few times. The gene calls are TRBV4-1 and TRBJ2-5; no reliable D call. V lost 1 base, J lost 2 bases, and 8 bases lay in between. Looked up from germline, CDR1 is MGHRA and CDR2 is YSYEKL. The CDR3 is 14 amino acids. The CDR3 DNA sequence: TGCGCCAGCAGCCAAGTTAACTCACAAGAGACCCAGTACTTC. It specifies CASSQVNSQETQYF.

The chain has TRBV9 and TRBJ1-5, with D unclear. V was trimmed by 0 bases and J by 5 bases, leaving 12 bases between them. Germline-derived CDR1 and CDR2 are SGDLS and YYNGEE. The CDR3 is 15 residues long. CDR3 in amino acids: CASSVEGDPDQPQHF. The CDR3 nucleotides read TGTGCCAGCAGCGTAGAAGGAGATCCAGATCAGCCCCAGCATTTT. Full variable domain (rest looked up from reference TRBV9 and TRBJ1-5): DSGVTQTPKHLITATGQRVTLRCSPRSGDLSVYWYQQSLDQGLQFLIQYYNGEERAKGNILERFSAQQFPDLHSELNLSSLELGDSALYFCASSVEGDPDQPQHFGDGTRLSIL.

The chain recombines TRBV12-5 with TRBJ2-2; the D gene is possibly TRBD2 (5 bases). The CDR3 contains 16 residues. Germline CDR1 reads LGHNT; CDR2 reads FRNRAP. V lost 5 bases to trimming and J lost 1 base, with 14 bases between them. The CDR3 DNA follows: TGTGCTAGTGGTGCGCCGGGAATATGGAACACCGGGGAGCTGTTTTTT. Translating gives CASGAPGIWNTGELFF.

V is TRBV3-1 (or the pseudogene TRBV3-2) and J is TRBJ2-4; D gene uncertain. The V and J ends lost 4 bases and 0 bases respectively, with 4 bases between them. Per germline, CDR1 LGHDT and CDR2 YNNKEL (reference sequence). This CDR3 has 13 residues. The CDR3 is CASSPVAKNIQYF. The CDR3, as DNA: TGTGCCAGCAGCCCTGTAGCCAAAAACATTCAGTACTTC.

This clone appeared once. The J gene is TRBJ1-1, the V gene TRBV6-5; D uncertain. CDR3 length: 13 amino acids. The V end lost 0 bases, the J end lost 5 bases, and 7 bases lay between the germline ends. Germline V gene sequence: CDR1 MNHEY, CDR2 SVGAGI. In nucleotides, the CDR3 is TGTGCCAGCAGTTACTCGCGCGGTACTGAAGCTTTCTTT. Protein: CASSYSRGTEAFF.

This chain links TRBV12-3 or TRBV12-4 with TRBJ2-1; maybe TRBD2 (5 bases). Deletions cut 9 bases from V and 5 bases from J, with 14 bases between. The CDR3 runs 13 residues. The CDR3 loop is CASSVGGDNEQFF. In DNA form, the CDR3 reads TGTGCCAGTAGTGTCGGAGGCGACAATGAGCAGTTCTTC.

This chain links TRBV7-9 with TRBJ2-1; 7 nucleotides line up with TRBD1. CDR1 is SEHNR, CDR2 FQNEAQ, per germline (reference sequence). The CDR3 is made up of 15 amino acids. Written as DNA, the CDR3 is TGTGCTACGAACGATCCCCTAGGGGGCTCCAATGAGCAGTTCTTC. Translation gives CATNDPLGGSNEQFF.

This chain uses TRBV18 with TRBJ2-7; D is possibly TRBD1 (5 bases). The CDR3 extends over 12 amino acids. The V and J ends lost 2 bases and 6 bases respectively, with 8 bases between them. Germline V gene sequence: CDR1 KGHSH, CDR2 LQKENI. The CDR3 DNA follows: TGTGCCAGCTCACCAGCAGGGTTCGAGCAGTACTTC. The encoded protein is CASSPAGFEQYF. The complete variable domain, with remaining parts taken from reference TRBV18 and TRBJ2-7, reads NAGVMQNPRHLVRRRGQEARLRCSPMKGHSHVYWYRQLPEEGLKFMVYLQKENIIDESGMPKERFSAEFPKEGPSILRIQQVVRGDSAAYFCASSPAGFEQYFGPGTRLTVT.

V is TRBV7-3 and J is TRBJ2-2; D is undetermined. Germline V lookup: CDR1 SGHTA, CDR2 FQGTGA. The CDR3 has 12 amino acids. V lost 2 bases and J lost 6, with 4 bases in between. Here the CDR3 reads CASSLSPGELFF. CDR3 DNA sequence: TGTGCCAGCAGCTTATCTCCCGGGGAGCTGTTTTTT.

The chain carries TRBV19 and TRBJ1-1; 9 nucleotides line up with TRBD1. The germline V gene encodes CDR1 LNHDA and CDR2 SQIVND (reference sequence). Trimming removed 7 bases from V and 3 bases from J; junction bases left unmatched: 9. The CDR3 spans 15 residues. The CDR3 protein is CASIRGQGVYTEAFF. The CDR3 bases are TGTGCCAGTATCAGGGGACAGGGTGTTTACACTGAAGCTTTCTTT.

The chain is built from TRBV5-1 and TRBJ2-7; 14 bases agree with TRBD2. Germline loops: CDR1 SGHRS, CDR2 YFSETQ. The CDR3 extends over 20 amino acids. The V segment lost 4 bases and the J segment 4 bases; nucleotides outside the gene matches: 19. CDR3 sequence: CASSLSGAGTSGRGRYEQYF. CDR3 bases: TGCGCCAGCAGCCTCAGCGGGGCAGGGACTAGCGGGAGAGGGAGGTACGAGCAGTACTTC.

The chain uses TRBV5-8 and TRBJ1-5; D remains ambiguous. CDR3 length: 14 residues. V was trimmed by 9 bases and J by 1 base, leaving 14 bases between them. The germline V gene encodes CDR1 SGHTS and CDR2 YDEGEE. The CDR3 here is CATGGGRSNQPQHF. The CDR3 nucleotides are TGTGCCACAGGAGGAGGCAGGAGCAATCAGCCCCAGCATTTT.

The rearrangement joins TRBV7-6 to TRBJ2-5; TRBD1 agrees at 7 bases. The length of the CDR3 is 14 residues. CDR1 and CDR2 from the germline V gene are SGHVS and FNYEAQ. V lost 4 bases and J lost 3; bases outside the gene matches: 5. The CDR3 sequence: CASSWGQQEETQYF. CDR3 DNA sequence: TGTGCCAGCAGCTGGGGACAGCAAGAAGAGACCCAGTACTTC.

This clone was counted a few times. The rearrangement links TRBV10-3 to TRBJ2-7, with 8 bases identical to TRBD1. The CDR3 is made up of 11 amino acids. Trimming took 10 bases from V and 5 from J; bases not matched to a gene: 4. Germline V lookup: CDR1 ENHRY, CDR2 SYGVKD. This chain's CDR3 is CATGQGHEQYF. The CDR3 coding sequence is TGTGCCACCGGACAGGGCCACGAGCAGTACTTC.

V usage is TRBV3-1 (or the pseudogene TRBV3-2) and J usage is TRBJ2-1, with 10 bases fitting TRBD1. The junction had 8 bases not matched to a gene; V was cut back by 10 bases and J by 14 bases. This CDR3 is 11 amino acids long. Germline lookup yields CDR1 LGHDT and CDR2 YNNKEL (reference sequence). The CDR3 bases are TGTGCCACCAGACAGGGGGCCTTGGAGTTCTTC. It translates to CATRQGALEFF.

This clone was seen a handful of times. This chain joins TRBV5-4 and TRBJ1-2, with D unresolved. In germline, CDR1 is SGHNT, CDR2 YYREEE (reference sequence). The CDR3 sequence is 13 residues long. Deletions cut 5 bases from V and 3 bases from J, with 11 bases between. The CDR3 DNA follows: TGTGCCAGCAGTTCGGCGGGATACTATGGCTACACCTTC. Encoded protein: CASSSAGYYGYTF.

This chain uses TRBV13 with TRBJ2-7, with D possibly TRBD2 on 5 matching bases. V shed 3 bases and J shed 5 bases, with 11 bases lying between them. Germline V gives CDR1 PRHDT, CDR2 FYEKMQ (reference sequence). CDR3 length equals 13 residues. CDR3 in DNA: TGTGCCAGCAGCTTCGAGGGAGTAAACGAGCAGTACTTC. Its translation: CASSFEGVNEQYF.